Included here is one T cell receptor beta chain sequence, with context. This sample stems from a study of technical replicates of blood from a handful of donors. Generated by immunoSEQ multiplex PCR, the TCRdb table keeps only in-frame clones and is missing some. The sample consists of some 94,000 clones, just under 95% of them appearing once. The trim removed 7 bases at V and 2 bases at J, leaving 8 bases unmatched. Germline loops: CDR1 GTSNPN, CDR2 SVGIG (reference sequence). The CDR3 consists of 14 residues. The sample taken for sequencing was T cells isolated from PBMCs. The clonotype originates from a human donor in good health. This chain connects TRBV30 to TRBJ2-1, with 7 bases identical to TRBD2. The CDR3 loop is CASHGGRTYNEQFF. CDR3 in DNA: TGTGCCTCCCATGGCGGGAGAACCTACAATGAGCAGTTCTTC.